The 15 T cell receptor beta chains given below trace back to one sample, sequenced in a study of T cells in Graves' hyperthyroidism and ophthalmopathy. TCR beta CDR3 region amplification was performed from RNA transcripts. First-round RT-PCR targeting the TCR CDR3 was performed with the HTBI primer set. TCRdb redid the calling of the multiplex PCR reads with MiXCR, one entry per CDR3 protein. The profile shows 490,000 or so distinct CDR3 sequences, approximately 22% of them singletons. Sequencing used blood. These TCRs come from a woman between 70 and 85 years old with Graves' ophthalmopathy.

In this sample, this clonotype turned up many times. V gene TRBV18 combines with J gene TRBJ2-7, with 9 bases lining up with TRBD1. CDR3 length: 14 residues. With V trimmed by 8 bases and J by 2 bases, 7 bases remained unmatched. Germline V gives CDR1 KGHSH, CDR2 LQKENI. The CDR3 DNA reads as TGTGCCAGCAGCCCCGGACAGGGGCCCTACGAGCAGTACTTC. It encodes CASSPGQGPYEQYF.

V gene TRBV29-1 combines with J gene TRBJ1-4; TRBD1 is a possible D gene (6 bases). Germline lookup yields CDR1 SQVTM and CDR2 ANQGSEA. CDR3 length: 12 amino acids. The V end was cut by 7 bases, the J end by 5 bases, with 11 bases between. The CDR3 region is CSAGQPNEKLFF. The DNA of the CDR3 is TGCAGCGCTGGACAGCCAAATGAAAAACTGTTTTTT.

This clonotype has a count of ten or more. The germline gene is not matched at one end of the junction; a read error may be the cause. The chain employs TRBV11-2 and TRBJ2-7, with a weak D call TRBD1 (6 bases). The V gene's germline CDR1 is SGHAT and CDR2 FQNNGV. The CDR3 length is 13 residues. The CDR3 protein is CPARLGHLYEQYF. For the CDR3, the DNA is TGCCCCGCAAGGTTGGGACACCTCTACGAGCAGTACTTC. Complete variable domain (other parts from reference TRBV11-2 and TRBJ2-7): EAGVAQSPRYKIIEKRQSVAFWCNPISGHATLYWYQQILGQGPKLLIQFQNNGVVDDSQLPKDRFSAERLKGVDSTLKIQPAKLEDSAVYLCPARLGHLYEQYFGPGTRLTVT.

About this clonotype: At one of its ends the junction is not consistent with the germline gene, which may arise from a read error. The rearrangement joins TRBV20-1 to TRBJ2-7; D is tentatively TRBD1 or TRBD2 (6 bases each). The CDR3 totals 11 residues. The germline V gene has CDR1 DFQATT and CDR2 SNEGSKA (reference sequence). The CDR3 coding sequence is TGCAGTGCTAGGGGGGGCTACGGGCAGTACTTC. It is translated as CSARGGYGQYF.

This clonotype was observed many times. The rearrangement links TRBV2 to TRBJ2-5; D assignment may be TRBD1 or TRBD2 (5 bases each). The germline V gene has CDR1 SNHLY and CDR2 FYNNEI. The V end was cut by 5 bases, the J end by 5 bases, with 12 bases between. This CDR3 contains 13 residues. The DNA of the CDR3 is TGTGCCAGCAGTCGGGACCGAAAGGAGACCCAGTACTTC. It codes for CASSRDRKETQYF.

CDR3 in amino acids: CASSESARGGGYTF. For the CDR3, the DNA is TGCGCCAGCAGTGAGTCCGCCAGGGGTGGTGGCTACACCTTC. The V call is TRBV10-1, the J call TRBJ1-2, with a possible D match to TRBD1 (6 bases). This CDR3 has 14 amino acids. The germline CDR1 and CDR2 sequences are WNHNN and SYGVQD (reference sequence). V was trimmed by 0 bases and J by 7 bases, leaving 12 bases between them.

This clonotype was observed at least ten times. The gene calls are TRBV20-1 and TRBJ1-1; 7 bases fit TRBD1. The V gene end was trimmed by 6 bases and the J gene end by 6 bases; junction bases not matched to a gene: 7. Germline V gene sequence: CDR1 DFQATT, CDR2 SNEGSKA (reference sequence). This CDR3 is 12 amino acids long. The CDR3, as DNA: TGCAGTGCGAGAAACGGACAGGCTGAAGCTTTCTTT. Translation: CSARNGQAEAFF.

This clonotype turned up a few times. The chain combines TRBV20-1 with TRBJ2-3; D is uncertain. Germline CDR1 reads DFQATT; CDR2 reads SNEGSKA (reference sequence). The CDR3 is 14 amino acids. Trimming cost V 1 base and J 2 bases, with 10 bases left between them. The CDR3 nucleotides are TGCAGTGCTAGAGTCACTTTTGCCACAGATACGCAGTATTTT. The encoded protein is CSARVTFATDTQYF.

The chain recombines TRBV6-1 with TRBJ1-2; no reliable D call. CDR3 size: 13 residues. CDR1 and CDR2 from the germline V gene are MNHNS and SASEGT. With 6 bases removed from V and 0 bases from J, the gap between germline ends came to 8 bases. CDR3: CASSRRANYGYTF. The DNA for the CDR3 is TGTGCCAGCAGCAGGCGAGCTAACTATGGCTACACCTTC.

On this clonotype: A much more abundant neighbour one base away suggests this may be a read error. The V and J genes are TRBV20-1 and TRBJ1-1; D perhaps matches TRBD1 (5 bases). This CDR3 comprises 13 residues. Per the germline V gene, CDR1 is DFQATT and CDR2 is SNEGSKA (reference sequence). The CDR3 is CSARGGTNAEAFF. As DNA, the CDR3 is TGCAGTGCTAGAGGGGGGACGAACGCTGAAGCTTTCTTT.

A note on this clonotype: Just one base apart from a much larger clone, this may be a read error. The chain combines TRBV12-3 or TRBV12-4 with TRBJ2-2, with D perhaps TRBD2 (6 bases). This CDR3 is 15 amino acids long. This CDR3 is CASSFGVHLTGGLFF. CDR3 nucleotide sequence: TGTGCCAGCAGTTTCGGGGTTCATCTTACCGGGGGGCTGTTTTTT.

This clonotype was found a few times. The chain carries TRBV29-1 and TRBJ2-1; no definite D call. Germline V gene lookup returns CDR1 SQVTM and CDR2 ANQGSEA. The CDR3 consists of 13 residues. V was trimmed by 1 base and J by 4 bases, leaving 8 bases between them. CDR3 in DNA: TGCAGCGTTGAAGGGGCTGTTTACAATGAGCAGTTCTTC. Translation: CSVEGAVYNEQFF.

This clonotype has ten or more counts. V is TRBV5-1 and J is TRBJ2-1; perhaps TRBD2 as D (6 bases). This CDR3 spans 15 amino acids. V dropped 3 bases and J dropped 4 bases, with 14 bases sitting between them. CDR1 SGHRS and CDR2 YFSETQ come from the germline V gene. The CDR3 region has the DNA TGCGCCAGCAGCTCGAAGGGAGGCGGGTACAATGAGCAGTTCTTC. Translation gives CASSSKGGGYNEQFF.

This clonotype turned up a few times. In DNA, the CDR3 is TGTGCCAGGAGATACCGGACTAGCGGGTCCAATGAGCAGTTCTTC. It codes for CARRYRTSGSNEQFF. J is TRBJ2-1 and V is TRBV6-9, with 11 positions matching TRBD2. CDR3 length: 15 residues. Trimming took 9 bases from V and 6 from J; bases not matched to a gene: 10. CDR1 MNHGY and CDR2 SVAAGI come from the germline V gene.

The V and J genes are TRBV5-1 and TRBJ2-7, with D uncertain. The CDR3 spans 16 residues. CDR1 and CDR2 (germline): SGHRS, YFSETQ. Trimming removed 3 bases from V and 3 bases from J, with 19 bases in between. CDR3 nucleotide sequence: TGCGCCAGCAGCTCGGGCCCGGGCAGTTCTTACTACGAGCAGTACTTC. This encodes CASSSGPGSSYYEQYF.